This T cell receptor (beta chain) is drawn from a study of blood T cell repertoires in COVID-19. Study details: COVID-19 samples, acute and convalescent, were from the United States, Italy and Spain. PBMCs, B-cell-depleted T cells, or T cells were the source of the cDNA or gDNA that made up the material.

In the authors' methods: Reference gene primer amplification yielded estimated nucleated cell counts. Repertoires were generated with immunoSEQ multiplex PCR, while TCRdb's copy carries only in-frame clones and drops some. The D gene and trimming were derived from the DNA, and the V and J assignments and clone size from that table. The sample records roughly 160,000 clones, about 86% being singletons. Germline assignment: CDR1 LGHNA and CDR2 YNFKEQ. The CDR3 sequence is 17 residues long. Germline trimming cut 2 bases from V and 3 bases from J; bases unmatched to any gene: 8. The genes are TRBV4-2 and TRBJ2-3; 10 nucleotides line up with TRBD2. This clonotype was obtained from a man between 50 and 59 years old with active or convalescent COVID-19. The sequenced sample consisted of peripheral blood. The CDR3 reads CASSQPVAGGWTDTQYF. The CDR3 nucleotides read TGTGCCAGCAGCCAACCCGTAGCGGGAGGTTGGACAGATACGCAGTATTTT.